Below, 19 T cell receptor beta chains from the same sample are listed, as sequenced in a study of T cell responses to AZD1222 COVID-19 vaccine. Assay used: immunoSEQ multiplex PCR; TCRdb lists only in-frame clones, some missing. The sample lists 140,000 to 150,000 clones, 80% to 95% occurring once. Source: peripheral blood, taken on day 0 of AZD1222 vaccination. The receptors come from an adult in good health.

The chain couples TRBV21-1 to TRBJ2-7; the table gives TRBD1 as D, unverified against the DNA. TRBV21-1 is noted as a pseudogene. This CDR3 spans 16 amino acids. The CDR3 reads CASSSMIRGPSYEQYF. CDR3 nucleotides: TGTGCCAGCAGCAGCATGATCAGGGGTCCCTCCTACGAGCAGTACTTC.

In DNA form, the CDR3 reads TGCGCCAGCAGCCAGCCGGGGGTTTCCGGCTATGGCTACACCTTC. Translating it yields CASSQPGVSGYGYTF. The V and J genes are TRBV4-1 and TRBJ1-2; possible D gene TRBD1, 5 bases. The V gene lost 3 bases and the J gene lost 4 bases, with 15 bases spanning the gap. Per germline, CDR1 MGHRA and CDR2 YSYEKL. The CDR3 has 15 residues.

V usage is TRBV24-1 and J usage is TRBJ1-2, with a possible D match to TRBD1 (5 bases). The CDR3 contains 16 residues. V was cut by 0 bases and J by 5 bases, with 15 bases left in between. Germline V CDR1 and CDR2: KGHDR, SFDVKD. In DNA, the CDR3 is TGTGCCACCAGTGATTTGCGAGGGGCTTGGGGATATGGCTACACCTTC. Residues: CATSDLRGAWGYGYTF.

This sequence joins TRBV7-9 and TRBJ1-6; D remains ambiguous. Trimming took 5 bases from V and 12 from J, leaving 11 bases between them. This CDR3 spans 12 amino acids. Germline assignment: CDR1 SEHNR and CDR2 FQNEAQ (reference sequence). CDR3 DNA sequence: TGTGCCAGCAGCCCCCACGGGGAACCCCTCCACTTT. Protein: CASSPHGEPLHF. The complete variable domain, with remaining parts taken from reference TRBV7-9 and TRBJ1-6, reads DTGVSQNPRHKITKRGQNVTFRCDPISEHNRLYWYRQTLGQGPEFLTYFQNEAQLEKSRLLSDRFSAERPKGSFSTLEIQRTEQGDSAMYLCASSPHGEPLHFGNGTRLTVT.

The rearrangement links TRBV9 to TRBJ2-7, with D hard to call. V was pared by 3 bases and J by 6 bases, with 19 bases between. CDR1 SGDLS and CDR2 YYNGEE come from the germline V gene. The CDR3 loop spans 15 amino acids. The CDR3 DNA reads as TGTGCCAGCAGCGAAGGCCCCACAGCCGCCCTCGAGCAGTACTTC. Its protein product is CASSEGPTAALEQYF.

This chain uses TRBV28 with TRBJ2-1, with D unresolved. CDR1 is MDHEN, CDR2 SYDVKM, per germline. The CDR3 covers 13 residues. V lost 8 bases and J 7 bases, leaving 15 bases between the germline ends. CDR3 amino acids: CASPSPPGNEQFF. The DNA for the CDR3 is TGTGCCAGCCCATCCCCCCCCGGAAATGAGCAGTTCTTC.

This chain links TRBV2 with TRBJ1-2, with D perhaps TRBD1 (5 bases). V was shortened by 4 bases and J by 4 bases, with 10 bases between the two germline ends. The CDR3 contains 13 residues. Germline V gene lookup returns CDR1 SNHLY and CDR2 FYNNEI. CDR3 sequence reads: CASSVDMGYGYTF. The CDR3 nucleotides read TGTGCCAGCAGTGTGGACATGGGCTATGGCTACACCTTC.

This chain links TRBV10-3 with TRBJ1-1, with TRBD1 matching 8 bases. Trimming cost V 0 bases and J 4 bases; bases outside gene matches: 10. Germline V gene data show CDR1 as ENHRY and CDR2 as SYGVKD. There are 17 residues in the CDR3. As DNA, the CDR3 is TGTGCCATCAGTGAGTCCTCAGGGGGCCTTGGTGTCACTGAAGCTTTCTTT. This codes for CAISESSGGLGVTEAFF.

V usage is TRBV30 and J usage is TRBJ2-7, with D perhaps assigned TRBD1 or TRBD2 (5 bases each). Germline V lookup: CDR1 GTSNPN, CDR2 SVGIG (reference sequence). This CDR3 contains 16 residues. The V end lost 1 base, the J end lost 6 bases, and 22 bases lay between the germline ends. The CDR3 DNA is TGTGCCTGGAGTGCCCCTTCCCCCAGGGACCCCAGCGAGCAGTACTTC. Translated: CAWSAPSPRDPSEQYF.

This chain links TRBV19 with TRBJ1-2; a weak D match, TRBD1 (5 bases). The V end was cut by 5 bases, the J end by 5 bases, with 12 bases between. Germline CDR1 LNHDA, CDR2 SQIVND (reference sequence). There are 13 residues in the CDR3. The CDR3 spells CASSLTESYGYTF. The CDR3 DNA is TGTGCCAGTAGTTTGACAGAAAGTTATGGCTACACCTTC.

This clone was detected only once. V is TRBV27 and J is TRBJ2-1, with TRBD2 matching 7 bases. Germline lookup yields CDR1 MNHEY and CDR2 SMNVEV (reference sequence). After removal of 6 bases from V and 6 bases from J, the junction contained 11 bases not matched to a gene. The CDR3 covers 15 residues. CDR3 sequence: CASSPSASGRNEQFF. CDR3 coding DNA: TGTGCCAGCAGCCCCTCCGCTAGCGGCCGCAATGAGCAGTTCTTC.

The chain uses TRBV20-1 and TRBJ2-3; 7 bases fit TRBD2. This CDR3 is built from 15 residues. With 3 bases clipped from V and 2 bases from J, the junction kept 8 bases outside the gene matches. In germline, CDR1 is DFQATT, CDR2 SNEGSKA (reference sequence). The CDR3 protein is CSASRGRANTDTQYF. The CDR3 nucleotides are TGCAGTGCTAGTCGAGGGAGGGCCAACACAGATACGCAGTATTTT.

The chain employs TRBV5-1 and TRBJ2-1; 11 bases are shared with TRBD2. Trimming cost V 4 bases and J 0 bases; bases outside gene matches: 9. CDR1 is SGHRS, CDR2 YFSETQ, per germline. CDR3 length equals 18 residues. The CDR3 region has the DNA TGCGCCAGCAGCCCGGGGACTAGCGGTGCGAGCTCCTACAATGAGCAGTTCTTC. Translating it yields CASSPGTSGASSYNEQFF.

This rearrangement joins TRBV5-1 to TRBJ2-1, with TRBD2 matching 10 bases. The CDR3 length is 18 residues. CDR1 is SGHRS, CDR2 YFSETQ, per germline. The J segment lost 5 bases and the V segment lost 5 bases, leaving 16 bases of the junction unmatched. The CDR3 loop is CASRVGVLAGESDNEQFF. For the CDR3, the DNA is TGCGCCAGCAGAGTGGGGGTTCTAGCGGGAGAATCAGACAATGAGCAGTTCTTC.

The genes are TRBV7-8 and TRBJ1-5; tentative D call: TRBD1 (5 bases). The germline V and J ends were trimmed by 5 bases and 4 bases, with 15 bases remaining between them. The CDR3 spans 15 residues. Looked up from germline, CDR1 is SGHVS and CDR2 is FQNEAQ. CDR3 protein: CASSPRDQRNQPQHF. The CDR3 DNA reads TGTGCCAGCAGCCCTAGGGACCAAAGGAATCAGCCCCAGCATTTT.

The chain is built from TRBV11-2 and TRBJ2-2, with 10 bases matching TRBD2. The V and J ends lost 5 bases and 6 bases, in that order; junction bases with no gene match: 12. In germline, CDR1 is SGHAT, CDR2 FQNNGV. The CDR3 runs 17 residues. CDR3 amino acids: CASSRKAGLAFAGELFF. The CDR3 DNA is TGTGCCAGCAGCCGAAAGGCGGGACTAGCGTTCGCCGGGGAGCTGTTTTTT.

The rearrangement joins TRBV4-1 to TRBJ2-7; 10 nucleotides match TRBD1. Germline V CDR1 and CDR2: MGHRA, YSYEKL. The CDR3 covers 15 residues. Trimming at V came to 3 bases and at J to 3 bases, leaving 5 bases not matched to a gene. CDR3 coding DNA: TGCGCCAGCAGCCATACCGGGACAGGGGTCTACGAGCAGTACTTC. This sequence encodes CASSHTGTGVYEQYF.

The chain uses TRBV19 and TRBJ2-7; no reliable D call. Per the germline V gene, CDR1 is LNHDA and CDR2 is SQIVND (reference sequence). CDR3 length: 13 residues. V was shortened by 1 base and J by 2 bases, with 6 bases between the two germline ends. CDR3 in DNA: TGTGCCAGTAGTATAGGTCGGCCCTACGAGCAGTACTTC. As protein: CASSIGRPYEQYF.

V is TRBV5-4 and J is TRBJ2-1, with D perhaps matching TRBD2 (5 bases). Trimming removed 6 bases at V and 0 bases at J, with 10 bases between. CDR3 length equals 14 residues. Germline CDR1 reads SGHNT; CDR2 reads YYREEE (reference sequence). This CDR3 is CASKGGGSYNEQFF. CDR3 coding DNA: TGTGCCAGCAAAGGCGGAGGCTCCTACAATGAGCAGTTCTTC.